This T cell receptor beta chain was identified in a study of regulatory T cells in long-lasting Graves disease. Study overall: Antithyroid drug intake by newly diagnosed Graves' patients had lasted under 3 months. Study results and limitations: Under persistent disease, TRBV28, TRBJ1-2 and TRBJ2-5 were used preferentially.

Specified time point: newly diagnosed GD, antithyroid drugs for less than 3 months. Extracted RNA from PBMCs served as the source of the TCR library. Investigators prepared the TCR beta libraries by applying iRepertoire HTBI primers and Arm-PCR of CDR3 regions. Original processing methods: The samples included under 75 TRBV and approximately 15 TRBJ segments. TCRdb re-called the multiplex PCR reads with MiXCR, one entry per CDR3 protein. TCRdb assigned the V and J calls; the authors' analysis was not used. The sample has about half a million distinct CDR3 sequences; around 12% are singletons. This clonotype has more than one count but fewer than ten. No antigen is known for it. The germline CDR1 and CDR2 sequences are LNHDA and SQIVND (reference sequence). Trimming removed 5 bases from V and 3 bases from J, with 17 bases in between. The CDR3 runs 15 residues. In addition, the sample was reused for a study of T cells in Graves' hyperthyroidism and ophthalmopathy.

Here the sequenced sample was peripheral blood mononuclear cells (PBMCs), taken at new diagnosis, from a patient treated with antithyroid drugs. The chain links TRBV19 to TRBJ2-7; no reliable D call. This TCR derives from a woman in her thirties with Graves disease. The CDR3 spells CASSQFLDALYEQYF. The CDR3 DNA sequence: TGTGCCAGTAGTCAATTTCTGGATGCTCTCTACGAGCAGTACTTC.